This TCR beta chain appears in the sequencing data of a study of type 1 regulatory T cells. Study-wide context: T-allo10 is an in vitro-generated, Tr1-enriched CD4 T cell product specific for alloantigen.

The V and J ends lost 5 bases and 10 bases, in that order; junction bases with no gene match: 14. This CDR3 region has 15 residues. Germline lookup yields CDR1 DFQATT and CDR2 SNEGSKA (reference sequence). A few counts support this clonotype. The antigen is not known. TCRdb fed the reads into MiXCR, producing one record per CDR3 protein. The repertoire has 12,000 to 15,000 distinct CDR3 sequences, about an eighth of them found once; the top ten carry over 15%. The chain combines TRBV20-1 with TRBJ1-6, with 7 bases aligning to TRBD1. The source is a human donor in good health. Sequences were obtained from cultured T cells, either the whole culture or a sorted T cell fraction (not recorded which). CDR3 sequence: CSAGEKTGSYSPLHF. The CDR3 bases are TGCAGTGCTGGGGAAAAGACAGGGTCGTACTCACCCCTCCACTTT.